This TCR beta chain was identified in a study of spatial heterogeneity in lung cancer. Looking at the study overall: Every unique TCR and UMI combination, on average, appeared more than ten times in raw reads.

Regarding time point: sample taken at primary tumor resection. Whole RNA from tumor, nontumor lung or frozen PBMC was sequenced unsorted. The donors comprised 60 to 80 untreated early-stage non-small cell lung cancer patients. In the library, each TCR cDNA molecule bore its own unique molecular identifier. TCRdb reanalysed the 5' RACE reads using MiXCR and keeps one entry per CDR3 protein. The sample contains almost 75,000 distinct CDR3 sequences, more than 10% of which appear only once. Whole-study results and caveats: Blood showed ubiquitous tumor TCRs more often at resection than at routine follow-up.

This clonotype was seen at least ten times. The antigen remains unidentified. The input for sequencing was PBMCs, taken at surgery. The sequence derives from a male donor with early-stage non-small cell lung cancer.

This CDR3 reads CSVEDRGGSETQYF. CDR3 nucleotide sequence: TGCAGCGTTGAAGATCGAGGGGGCAGTGAGACCCAGTACTTC. The gene calls are TRBV29-1 and TRBJ2-5, with TRBD1 matching 7 bases. V lost 0 bases to trimming and J lost 5 bases; unmatched junction nucleotides: 6. The CDR3 totals 14 residues. Germline values: CDR1 SQVTM, CDR2 ANQGSEA.